A single T cell receptor beta chain is shown here with its context. The data belong to a study of blood T cell repertoires in COVID-19. Whole-study context: Sites in the United States, Italy and Spain provided acute and convalescent COVID-19 samples. Sample material is recorded as cDNA or gDNA derived from T cells, B-cell-depleted T cells, or PBMCs.

Between the trimmed V and J ends, which lost 2 bases and 4 bases, there was a span of 13 bases. The CDR3 spans 14 residues. From germline, CDR1 is SGHKS and CDR2 YYEKEE (reference sequence). Profiled with immunoSEQ multiplex PCR; TCRdb holds only in-frame clones, not every one. The table records about 490,000 clones, 70% to 90% of them present only once. Sequencing used peripheral blood. This clonotype was sampled from a human donor in a cohort sampled during active COVID-19. This chain links TRBV5-5 with TRBJ2-7, with a weak D call TRBD1 (6 bases). The CDR3 bases are TGTGCCAGCAGCTTTGGACAGTTCGGGTACGAGCAGTACTTC. This encodes CASSFGQFGYEQYF.